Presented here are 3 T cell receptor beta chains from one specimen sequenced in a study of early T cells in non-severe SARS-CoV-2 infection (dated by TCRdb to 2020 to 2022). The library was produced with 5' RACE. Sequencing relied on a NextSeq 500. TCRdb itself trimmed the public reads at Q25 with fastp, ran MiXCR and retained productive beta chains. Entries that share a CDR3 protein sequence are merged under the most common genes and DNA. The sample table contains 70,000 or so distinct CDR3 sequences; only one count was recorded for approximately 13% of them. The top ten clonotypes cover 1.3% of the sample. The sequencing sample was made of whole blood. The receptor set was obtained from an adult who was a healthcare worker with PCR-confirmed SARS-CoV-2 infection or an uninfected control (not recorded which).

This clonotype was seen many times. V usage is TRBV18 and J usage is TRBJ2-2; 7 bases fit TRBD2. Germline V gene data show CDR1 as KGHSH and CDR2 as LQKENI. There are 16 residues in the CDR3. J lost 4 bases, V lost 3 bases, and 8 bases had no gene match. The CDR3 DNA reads TGTGCCAGCTCACCCTCAACGGGAGGTTCCACCGGGGAGCTGTTTTTT. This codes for CASSPSTGGSTGELFF. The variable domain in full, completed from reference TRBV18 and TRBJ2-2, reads NAGVMQNPRHLVRRRGQEARLRCSPMKGHSHVYWYRQLPEEGLKFMVYLQKENIIDESGMPKERFSAEFPKEGPSILRIQQVVRGDSAAYFCASSPSTGGSTGELFFGEGSRLTVL.

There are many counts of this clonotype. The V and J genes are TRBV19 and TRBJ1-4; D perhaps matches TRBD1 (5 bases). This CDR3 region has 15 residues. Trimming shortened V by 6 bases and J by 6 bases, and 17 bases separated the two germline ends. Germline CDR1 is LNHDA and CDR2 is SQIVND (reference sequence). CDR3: CASSSSVGTYEKLFF. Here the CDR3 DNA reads TGTGCCAGTAGCTCTTCAGTGGGGACGTATGAAAAACTGTTTTTT.

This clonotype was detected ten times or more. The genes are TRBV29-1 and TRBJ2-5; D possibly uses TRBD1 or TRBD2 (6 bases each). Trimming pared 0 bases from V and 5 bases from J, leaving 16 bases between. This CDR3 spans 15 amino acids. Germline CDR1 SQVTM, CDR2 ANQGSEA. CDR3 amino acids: CSVEEGGPWSETQYF. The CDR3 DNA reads TGCAGCGTTGAAGAGGGGGGCCCTTGGTCTGAGACCCAGTACTTC.